What follows is one T cell receptor beta chain and its context. Its target is unknown. MiXCR, applied by TCRdb to the reads, yields one record per CDR3 protein. Of about 150,000 distinct CDR3 sequences listed, 15% to 20% are singletons. This record comes from a study of T cell repertoires in cytomegalovirus infection. Study overall: Both a matching HLA type and CMV infection were indicated by public TCR beta signatures.

The CDR3 is made up of 13 amino acids. The trim removed 7 bases at V and 3 bases at J, leaving 1 base unmatched. The germline V gene has CDR1 MNHEY and CDR2 SMNVEV (reference sequence). Study-level results: Of the TCR beta families, the public ones yielded a cumulative frequency that identified carriers of CMV plus the relevant HLA. HLA-C-restricted CMV clonotypes gave the most frequent clonotype in two of eight donors.

Material: CD8+ T cells from PBMCs. The J gene is TRBJ2-4, the V gene TRBV27; 9 bases are shared with TRBD1. The source of this sequence is a human donor in good health (CMV status not recorded). Some clones in this sample may be carry-over from other donors' samples. The CDR3 protein is CASMDRGKNIQYF. Here the CDR3 DNA reads TGTGCCAGCATGGACAGGGGCAAAAACATTCAGTACTTC.